The present entry profiles one TCR beta chain with its context. A multiplex PCR was run with 60 Vbeta primers and 13 Jbeta primers. Clones were read by immunoSEQ multiplex PCR, and TCRdb kept only the in-frame ones, dropping some. The sample lists about 160,000 clones, roughly 80% seen once, with about 2% in the top ten. These data originate in a study of cytomegalovirus exposure and HLA in healthy donors. The CDR3 runs to 15 residues. Germline V gene sequence: CDR1 MNHEY, CDR2 SMNVEV (reference sequence). Trimming pared 4 bases from V and 2 bases from J, leaving 13 bases between. Sequencing was done on a sample of PBMCs. The source of this sequence is a human donor in good health. The rearrangement joins TRBV27 to TRBJ2-3, with TRBD2 as a possible D gene (7 bases). CDR3 sequence reads: CASSWGGGDTDTQYF. The CDR3 bases are TGTGCCAGCAGTTGGGGAGGGGGGGACACAGATACGCAGTATTTT.